The T cell receptor beta chain under discussion was sequenced for a study of radiotherapy plus CTLA-4 blockade in lung cancer. Using immunoSEQ multiplex PCR, the repertoire was profiled, and TCRdb retains in-frame clones only, with some absent. The table includes tens of thousands of clones, roughly 71% detected once. The J segment lost 2 bases and the V segment lost 1 base, leaving 8 bases of the junction unmatched. The CDR3 runs 17 residues. CDR1 and CDR2 from the germline V gene are GTSNPN and SVGIG (reference sequence). Concerning this clone itself: In the same sample, other DNA sequences code for this CDR3.

This clonotype was sampled from a human donor with non-small cell lung cancer that progressed on radiotherapy plus ipilimumab. Here the sequenced sample was peripheral blood, taken from a patient treated with radiotherapy plus ipilimumab. This rearrangement joins TRBV30 to TRBJ2-2, with TRBD2 matching over 9 bases. CDR3 sequence: CAWSGFAGGRNTGELFF. CDR3 sequence (DNA): TGTGCCTGGAGTGGATTCGCGGGGGGGCGCAACACCGGGGAGCTGTTTTTT.